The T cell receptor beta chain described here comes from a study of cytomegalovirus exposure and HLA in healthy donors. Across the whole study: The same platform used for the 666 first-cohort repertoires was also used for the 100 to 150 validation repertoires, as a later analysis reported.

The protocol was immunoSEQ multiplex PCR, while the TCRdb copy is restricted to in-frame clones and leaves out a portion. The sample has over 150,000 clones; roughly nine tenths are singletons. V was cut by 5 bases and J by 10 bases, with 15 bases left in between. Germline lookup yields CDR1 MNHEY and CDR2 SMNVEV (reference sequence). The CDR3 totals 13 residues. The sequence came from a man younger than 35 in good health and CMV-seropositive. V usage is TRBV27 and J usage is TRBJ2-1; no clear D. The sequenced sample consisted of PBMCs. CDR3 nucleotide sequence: TGTGCCAGCAGTCCACTCCTCCCCAAGGAGCAGTTCTTC. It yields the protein CASSPLLPKEQFF.